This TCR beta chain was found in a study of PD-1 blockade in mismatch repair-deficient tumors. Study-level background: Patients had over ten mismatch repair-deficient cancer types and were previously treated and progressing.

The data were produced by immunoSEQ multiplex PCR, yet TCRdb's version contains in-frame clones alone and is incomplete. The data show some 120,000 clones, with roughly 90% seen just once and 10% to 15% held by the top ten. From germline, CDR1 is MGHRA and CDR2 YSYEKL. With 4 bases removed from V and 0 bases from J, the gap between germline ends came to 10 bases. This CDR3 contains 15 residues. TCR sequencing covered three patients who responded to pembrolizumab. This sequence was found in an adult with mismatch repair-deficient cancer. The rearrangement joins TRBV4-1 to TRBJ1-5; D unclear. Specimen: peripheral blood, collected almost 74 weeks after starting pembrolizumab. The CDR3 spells CASSPRTDSNQPQHF. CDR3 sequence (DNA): TGCGCCAGCAGCCCCCGGACGGATAGCAATCAGCCCCAGCATTTT.